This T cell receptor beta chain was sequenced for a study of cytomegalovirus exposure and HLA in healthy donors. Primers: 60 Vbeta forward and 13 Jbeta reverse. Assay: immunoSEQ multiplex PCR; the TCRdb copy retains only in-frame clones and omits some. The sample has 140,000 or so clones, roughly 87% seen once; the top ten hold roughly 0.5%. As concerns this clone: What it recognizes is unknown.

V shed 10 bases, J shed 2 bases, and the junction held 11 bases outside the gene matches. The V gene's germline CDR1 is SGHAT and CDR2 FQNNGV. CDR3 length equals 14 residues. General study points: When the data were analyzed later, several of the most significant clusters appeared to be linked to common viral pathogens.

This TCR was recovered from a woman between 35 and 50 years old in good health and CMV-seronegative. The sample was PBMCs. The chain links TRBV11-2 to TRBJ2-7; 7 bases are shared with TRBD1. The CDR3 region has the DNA TGTGCCACTGCTTTCGGGACAGCCGCCTACGAGCAGTACTTC. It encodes CATAFGTAAYEQYF. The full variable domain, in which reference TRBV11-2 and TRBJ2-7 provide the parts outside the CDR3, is EAGVAQSPRYKIIEKRQSVAFWCNPISGHATLYWYQQILGQGPKLLIQFQNNGVVDDSQLPKDRFSAERLKGVDSTLKIQPAKLEDSAVYLCATAFGTAAYEQYFGPGTRLTVT.